Following are 5 T cell receptor beta chains from one sample sequenced in a study of Tregs in tolerant kidney transplant recipients. The assay was immunoSEQ multiplex PCR, and TCRdb's table has in-frame clones only and misses some. The table lists 110,000 or so clones, around 90% of them singletons, with about 0.35% in the top ten. This specimen consisted of CD4+ T cells from blood, obtained before the transplant. The receptors originated from a human donor who received a combined kidney and bone marrow transplant.

V usage is TRBV5-1 and J usage is TRBJ2-7; 9 bases are shared with TRBD1. The V and J ends lost 0 bases and 3 bases, in that order; junction bases with no gene match: 4. The CDR3 runs to 15 residues. The germline gives CDR1 SGHRS, CDR2 YFSETQ. In DNA form, the CDR3 reads TGCGCCAGCAGCTTGGGGGGACAGGGTCGCTACGAGCAGTACTTC. It codes for CASSLGGQGRYEQYF.

V is TRBV7-9 and J is TRBJ1-1; 9 bases align to TRBD1. This CDR3 has 15 residues. V dropped 5 bases and J dropped 4; count of bases not matched to a gene: 8. Germline V CDR1 and CDR2: SEHNR, FQNEAQ (reference sequence). This CDR3 is CASSQRGQGGTEAFF. The CDR3 DNA reads as TGTGCCAGCAGCCAAAGGGGACAGGGCGGCACTGAAGCTTTCTTT.

V is TRBV11-2 and J is TRBJ1-5; D gene uncertain. Germline V gives CDR1 SGHAT, CDR2 FQNNGV. The CDR3 has 14 residues. V was pared by 5 bases and J by 0 bases, with 8 bases between. The CDR3 here is CASSLSDSNQPQHF. The CDR3 DNA follows: TGTGCCAGCAGCCTTAGTGATAGCAATCAGCCCCAGCATTTT. Filled out from reference TRBV11-2 and TRBJ1-5, the complete variable domain reads EAGVAQSPRYKIIEKRQSVAFWCNPISGHATLYWYQQILGQGPKLLIQFQNNGVVDDSQLPKDRFSAERLKGVDSTLKIQPAKLEDSAVYLCASSLSDSNQPQHFGDGTRLSIL.

The V gene is TRBV27, the J gene TRBJ2-1, with D possibly matching TRBD2 (5 bases). The CDR3 contains 15 residues. CDR1 and CDR2 (germline): MNHEY, SMNVEV (reference sequence). The V end lost 4 bases, the J end lost 5 bases, and 15 bases lay between the germline ends. In DNA, the CDR3 is TGTGCCAGCAGTTCGCCGGGAAGGAGCAACAATGAGCAGTTCTTC. This sequence encodes CASSSPGRSNNEQFF.

This chain links TRBV28 with TRBJ2-5; weak D call: TRBD1 (6 bases). This CDR3 is 16 amino acids long. Looked up from germline, CDR1 is MDHEN and CDR2 is SYDVKM. V lost 6 bases, J lost 1 base, and 18 bases lay in between. The CDR3 DNA sequence: TGTGCCAGCAGGAAGAGGACAGCCACTTTCCAAGAGACCCAGTACTTC. The encoded protein is CASRKRTATFQETQYF.